What follows is one TCR beta chain and its context. Antigen: not known. This specimen comes from a study of cytomegalovirus exposure and HLA in healthy donors. Study-wide results and limits: Per a prior analysis, the majority of TCR beta V segments were productive roughly 87% or roughly 30% of the time. A later analysis found that most CMV-associated TCR beta chains appeared HLA-restricted. Later analysis demonstrated an association between a missense DCLRE1C variant and TCR beta V- and J-gene trimming. Listed as cytomegalovirus-associated were over 150 TCR beta chains.

The study ran its PCR with 60 Vbeta and 13 Jbeta primers. TCRdb's copy holds only in-frame clones and misses some; the assay was immunoSEQ multiplex PCR. This sample has around 35,000 clones, with about 74% found just once. The trim removed 6 bases at V and 4 bases at J, leaving 7 bases unmatched. The germline gives CDR1 LNHDA, CDR2 SQIVND (reference sequence). The CDR3 totals 15 residues. Material: PBMCs. The source of this sequence is a man aged 25 to 40 in good health and CMV-seronegative. The chain uses TRBV19 and TRBJ1-1; 11 positions match TRBD1. The CDR3 sequence: CASRPTGTGGTEAFF. The CDR3 DNA reads TGTGCCAGTAGGCCAACCGGGACAGGGGGCACTGAAGCTTTCTTT. The full variable domain, its missing parts supplied by reference TRBV19 and TRBJ1-1, is DGGITQSPKYLFRKEGQNVTLSCEQNLNHDAMYWYRQDPGQGLRLIYYSQIVNDFQKGDIAEGYSVSREKKESFPLTVTSAQKNPTAFYLCASRPTGTGGTEAFFGQGTRLTVV.